Here is one TCR beta chain with its context. Its antigen remains unidentified. CDR1 is SGHTA, CDR2 FQGNSA, per germline. This CDR3 comprises 15 residues. V was shortened by 2 bases and J by 0 bases, with 8 bases between the two germline ends. With a J-beta primer mix and a sample-barcoded 5' primer, a second PCR ran about 6 to 11 cycles. Each of the samples gave a minimum of 2.5 million paired-end reads that contained CDR3. One entry per CDR3 protein, called by TCRdb with MiXCR from the 5' RACE reads. This table has under 2,000,000 distinct CDR3 sequences, just under 50% appearing once. The data are from a study of blood T cells in healthy people across ages. Whole-study findings and limits: Researchers report that TCR beta diversity correlated strongly with naive T cell percentage.

The chain uses TRBV7-2 and TRBJ2-1; D remains unclear. This clonotype was obtained from a woman in her 40s in good health. Sequences were obtained from blood. The CDR3, as DNA: TGTGCCAGCAGCTTATTATCCACCTCCTACAATGAGCAGTTCTTC. This gives the protein CASSLLSTSYNEQFF.